One and the same sample provided the 8 T cell receptor beta chains below, sequenced in a study of T-cell memory formation after mild COVID-19. A single record per CDR3 protein comes from TCRdb applying MiXCR to the 5' RACE reads. The sample records 65,000 to 90,000 distinct CDR3 sequences, 11% to 15% being singletons. The sequencing input was PBMCs or a T cell subset sorted from them (not recorded which). All receptors derive from an adult woman who had mild COVID-19 (a few samples of this study predate the infection). Cell type and time point are not known.

This clonotype was picked up many times. The chain recombines TRBV20-1 with TRBJ2-3; TRBD2 aligns across 7 bases. The CDR3 contains 14 residues. CDR1 is DFQATT and CDR2 is SNEGSKA in the germline V gene (reference sequence). With V trimmed by 6 bases and J by 5 bases, 11 bases remained unmatched. CDR3 loop: CSASSGRRGDTQYF. The CDR3 DNA sequence: TGCAGTGCATCTAGCGGTAGACGGGGAGATACGCAGTATTTT.

This clonotype was observed a few times. This chain uses TRBV9 with TRBJ2-5; 8 positions match TRBD2. V lost 0 bases, J lost 4 bases, and 5 bases stayed unmatched. CDR1 is SGDLS, CDR2 YYNGEE, per germline. CDR3 size: 15 residues. CDR3 protein: CASSVGLARGETQYF. In DNA form, the CDR3 reads TGTGCCAGCAGCGTAGGACTAGCGCGGGGAGAGACCCAGTACTTC.

The chain links TRBV19 to TRBJ2-7, with a tentative D call TRBD1 (6 bases). V lost 4 bases and J lost 2, with 9 bases in between. CDR3 length: 13 amino acids. CDR1 LNHDA and CDR2 SQIVND come from the germline V gene (reference sequence). The CDR3 DNA sequence: TGTGCCAGTAGTACGACAGGAACCTACGAGCAGTACTTC. This codes for CASSTTGTYEQYF.

V gene TRBV4-1 combines with J gene TRBJ2-2; 15 bases map to TRBD2. This CDR3 has 20 residues. The germline V gene has CDR1 MGHRA and CDR2 YSYEKL. The trim removed 3 bases at V and 3 bases at J, leaving 11 bases unmatched. The CDR3 sequence: CASSHSRTSGRARDTGELFF. CDR3 sequence (DNA): TGCGCCAGCAGCCACTCTCGGACTAGCGGGAGGGCCCGCGACACCGGGGAGCTGTTTTTT.

The rearrangement uses TRBV7-9 and TRBJ2-6; tentatively, D is TRBD1 (5 bases). Germline V gives CDR1 SEHNR, CDR2 FQNEAQ (reference sequence). The CDR3 has 15 residues. The ends were cut back, 5 bases at V and 4 bases at J, with 12 bases in the middle. The CDR3 protein is CASSPPGPGANVLTF. CDR3 DNA sequence: TGTGCCAGCAGCCCCCCAGGGCCCGGGGCCAACGTCCTGACTTTC.

This clonotype has more than one count but fewer than ten. The chain joins TRBV20-1 to TRBJ1-1, with TRBD1 matching 7 bases. This CDR3 comprises 14 residues. V dropped 4 bases and J dropped 5; count of bases not matched to a gene: 10. Germline CDR1 is DFQATT and CDR2 is SNEGSKA (reference sequence). The CDR3 sequence: CSANNRDSGTEAFF. CDR3 bases: TGCAGTGCTAACAATAGGGACAGCGGGACTGAAGCTTTCTTT.

This clonotype has a single count. This rearrangement joins TRBV4-1 to TRBJ2-7, with 9 bases that match TRBD1. The CDR3 length is 14 residues. The germline gives CDR1 MGHRA, CDR2 YSYEKL. Unmatched junction bases numbered 4, after V lost 5 bases and J lost 2 bases. The CDR3 region is CASSEGQGTYEQYF. As DNA, the CDR3 is TGCGCCAGCAGCGAGGGACAGGGTACCTACGAGCAGTACTTC.

The chain links TRBV7-9 to TRBJ1-6, with D uncertain. The CDR3 has 17 residues. Looked up from germline, CDR1 is SEHNR and CDR2 is FQNEAQ (reference sequence). V lost 4 bases, J lost 6 bases, and 19 bases lay in between. CDR3 DNA sequence: TGTGCCAGCAGCTCGCCGGGCCTAAGTGGGGTTAATTCACCCCTCCACTTT. This translates into CASSSPGLSGVNSPLHF.